This T cell receptor beta chain stems from a study of blood T cell repertoires in COVID-19. The wider study: COVID-19 samples collected from the United States, Italy and Spain covered acute and convalescent phases. From T cells, B-cell-depleted T cells, or PBMCs came the material, which was cDNA or gDNA.

As originally analysed: Estimates of nucleated cell counts were drawn from the amplification of reference gene primers. Generated by immunoSEQ multiplex PCR, the TCRdb table keeps only in-frame clones and is missing some. V, J and clone size derive from that table, while D and trimming were established from the DNA sequence. There are a few hundred thousand clones in the sample; around 84% occur only once, and over 6% lies in the top ten. Germline V gives CDR1 SGHDN, CDR2 FVKESK. The CDR3 has 15 amino acids. V was pared by 5 bases and J by 5 bases, with 7 bases of the junction left unmatched. This TCR derives from a woman aged 65 to 85 with active or convalescent COVID-19. The source material was peripheral blood. The chain couples TRBV14 to TRBJ1-4; 8 positions agree with TRBD1. The CDR3 loop is CASSVGGTGNEKLFF. CDR3 nucleotide sequence: TGTGCCAGCAGCGTCGGCGGGACAGGAAATGAAAAACTGTTTTTT.